This is a list of T cell receptor beta chains from one sample in a study of Graves' ophthalmopathy and Graves' hyperthyroidism. Using its own MiXCR run on the multiplex PCR reads, TCRdb lists one record per CDR3 protein. The sample yields around 670,000 distinct CDR3 sequences, 40% seen once. Specimen: peripheral blood. These receptors came from an adult man with Graves' ophthalmopathy. CDR3s include the opening cysteine and the closing phenylalanine or tryptophan. A D gene is named only where the DNA matches it firmly. Size values are once, few and many counts, or a class for expanded clones, and some rows have none.

D gene: -; J gene: TRBJ1-1; clone size: -; V gene: TRBV19; CDR3 DNA: TGTGCCAGTAGTGCAACCGTTAGCACTGAAGCTTTCTTT; CDR3 protein: CASSATVSTEAFF
D gene: -; J gene: TRBJ2-3; clone size: -; V gene: TRBV7-8; CDR3 DNA: TGTGCCAGCAGCTTAGCGCAGGCAGATACGCAGTATTTT; CDR3 protein: CASSLAQADTQYF
D gene: -; J gene: TRBJ1-1; clone size: many; V gene: TRBV19; CDR3 DNA: TGTGCCAGTATTCCCTGGGCGGACTTCGAGGGGAAAGCTTTCTTT; CDR3 protein: CASIPWADFEGKAFF
D gene: -; J gene: TRBJ1-4; clone size: many; V gene: TRBV12-3/TRBV12-4; CDR3 DNA: TGTGCCAGCAGCTTCCTCGGAGAAGAAAAACTGTTTTTT; CDR3 protein: CASSFLGEEKLFF
D gene: -; J gene: TRBJ1-3; clone size: -; V gene: TRBV14; CDR3 DNA: TGTGCCAGCAGCGTAGGGCAGGGTGACACCATATATTTT; CDR3 protein: CASSVGQGDTIYF
D gene: -; J gene: TRBJ2-7; clone size: -; V gene: TRBV25-1; CDR3 DNA: TGTGCCAGCAGTTTCCCGGACGGGAGCTCCTACGAGCAGTACTTC; CDR3 protein: CASSFPDGSSYEQYF
D gene: -; J gene: TRBJ2-7; clone size: -; V gene: TRBV20-1; CDR3 DNA: TGCAGTGCTACGGGGACTTACGAGCAGTACTTC; CDR3 protein: CSATGTYEQYF
D gene: -; J gene: TRBJ1-1; clone size: -; V gene: TRBV6-5; CDR3 DNA: TGTGCCAGCAGCCAAGAAGGACTCAACGCTGAAGCTTTCTTT; CDR3 protein: CASSQEGLNAEAFF
D gene: -; J gene: TRBJ1-2; clone size: few; V gene: TRBV25-1; CDR3 DNA: TGTGCCAGCAGTTTGTCCAGAAGTGGCTACACCTTC; CDR3 protein: CASSLSRSGYTF
D gene: -; J gene: TRBJ2-7; clone size: many; V gene: TRBV2; CDR3 DNA: TGTGCCAGCACCCGACAGCGCCTCTCCTACGAGCAGTACTTC; CDR3 protein: CASTRQRLSYEQYF
D gene: TRBD1; J gene: TRBJ2-5; clone size: -; V gene: TRBV29-1; CDR3 DNA: TGCAGCGTCGTGACAGGGACGGGGAAGACCCAGTACTTC; CDR3 protein: CSVVTGTGKTQYF
D gene: TRBD1; J gene: TRBJ1-1; clone size: many; V gene: TRBV7-6; CDR3 DNA: TGTGCCAGCAGCTCTAGACAGGGGTTGGTGAACACTGAAGCTTTCTTT; CDR3 protein: CASSSRQGLVNTEAFF
D gene: -; J gene: TRBJ1-5; clone size: many; V gene: TRBV7-8; CDR3 DNA: TGTGCCAGCAGCTTAGAAGGCCCTAAGGGAAGCAATCAGCCCCAGCATTTT; CDR3 protein: CASSLEGPKGSNQPQHF
D gene: TRBD1; J gene: TRBJ2-7; clone size: -; V gene: TRBV20-1; CDR3 DNA: TGCAGTGTTCCGGGACAGGCTCATTACGAGCAGTACTTC; CDR3 protein: CSVPGQAHYEQYF
D gene: -; J gene: TRBJ2-3; clone size: -; V gene: TRBV2; CDR3 DNA: TGTGCCAGCAGTGTTCCCACCGGAGGAAGCACAGATACGCAGTATTTT; CDR3 protein: CASSVPTGGSTDTQYF
D gene: TRBD1; J gene: TRBJ1-1; clone size: few; V gene: TRBV7-9; CDR3 DNA: TGTGCCAGCAGCTCACCCCTCCAGGGGGCCCCGTGGGGAGCTTTCTTT; CDR3 protein: CASSSPLQGAPWGAFF
D gene: TRBD1; J gene: TRBJ1-6; clone size: -; V gene: TRBV2; CDR3 DNA: TGTGCCAGCCGGGGGACAGGGGCTTCACCCCTCCACTTT; CDR3 protein: CASRGTGASPLHF
D gene: TRBD2; J gene: TRBJ2-5; clone size: -; V gene: TRBV29-1; CDR3 DNA: TGCAGCGTTGAAGGAACCGGGACTAGCGGGAGGGCCCTCAGGAAGACCCAGTACTTC; CDR3 protein: CSVEGTGTSGRALRKTQYF
D gene: TRBD2; J gene: TRBJ2-5; clone size: once; V gene: TRBV7-2; CDR3 DNA: TGTGCCAGCAGCTTATCTGCGGGGGGCCCAGGGACCCAGTACTTC; CDR3 protein: CASSLSAGGPGTQYF
D gene: -; J gene: TRBJ1-5; clone size: few; V gene: TRBV11-2; CDR3 DNA: TGTGCCAGCATCTTAAGGGATTTGGATCAGCCCCAGCATTTT; CDR3 protein: CASILRDLDQPQHF
D gene: TRBD1; J gene: TRBJ2-1; clone size: -; V gene: TRBV10-3; CDR3 DNA: TGTGCCATCAGGACCTTCGGGACAGGGGATTACAATGAGCAGTTCTTC; CDR3 protein: CAIRTFGTGDYNEQFF
D gene: -; J gene: TRBJ2-7; clone size: many; V gene: TRBV7-2; CDR3 DNA: TGTGCCAGCAGCTTATACGGCCGGGATAACTCCTACGAGCAGTACTTC; CDR3 protein: CASSLYGRDNSYEQYF
D gene: -; J gene: TRBJ2-7; clone size: many; V gene: TRBV7-6; CDR3 DNA: TGTGCCAGCAGCTTCGGGGCGGAGTACGAGCAGTACTTC; CDR3 protein: CASSFGAEYEQYF
D gene: -; J gene: TRBJ1-3; clone size: once; V gene: TRBV5-1; CDR3 DNA: TGCGCCAGCAGCTTGGCCGGGCAGGGGAGCACCATATATTTT; CDR3 protein: CASSLAGQGSTIYF
D gene: TRBD2; J gene: TRBJ2-7; clone size: -; V gene: TRBV7-9; CDR3 DNA: TGTGCCAGCAGCCATGCCCCTGGAGCAGCGGGATCCTACGAGCAGTACTTC; CDR3 protein: CASSHAPGAAGSYEQYF
D gene: TRBD1; J gene: TRBJ2-7; clone size: -; V gene: TRBV15; CDR3 DNA: TGTGCCACCAGCTTCGACCGACAGGGGTACTCCTACGAGCAGTACTTC; CDR3 protein: CATSFDRQGYSYEQYF
D gene: -; J gene: TRBJ2-7; clone size: -; V gene: TRBV10-3; CDR3 DNA: TGTGCCATCAAGGCTTACCCACAAAGCTACGAGCAGTACTTC; CDR3 protein: CAIKAYPQSYEQYF
D gene: TRBD2; J gene: TRBJ2-2; clone size: few; V gene: TRBV7-9; CDR3 DNA: TGTGCCAGCGGGGGGGAGGTCGCCGGGGAGCTGTTTTTT; CDR3 protein: CASGGEVAGELFF
D gene: -; J gene: TRBJ2-7; clone size: many; V gene: TRBV29-1; CDR3 DNA: TGCAGCGTTGGGTCGGCAGGGGATGAGCAGTACTTC; CDR3 protein: CSVGSAGDEQYF
D gene: TRBD1; J gene: TRBJ1-1; clone size: many; V gene: TRBV2; CDR3 DNA: TGTGCCAGCCCTGACAGGGGCTTTGAAGCTTTCTTT; CDR3 protein: CASPDRGFEAFF
D gene: -; J gene: TRBJ1-1; clone size: many; V gene: TRBV7-9; CDR3 DNA: TGTGCCAGCAGCCTCACCAAAAATAACGAGGCTTTCTTT; CDR3 protein: CASSLTKNNEAFF
D gene: TRBD1; J gene: TRBJ1-5; clone size: few; V gene: TRBV24-1; CDR3 DNA: TGTGCCAGCAACGACAGGGGGAGTCAGCCCCAGCATTTT; CDR3 protein: CASNDRGSQPQHF
D gene: -; J gene: TRBJ1-2; clone size: many; V gene: TRBV25-1; CDR3 DNA: TGTGCCAGCAGTGAAAGATGGCAGGACTATGGCTACACCTTC; CDR3 protein: CASSERWQDYGYTF
D gene: -; J gene: TRBJ2-7; clone size: -; V gene: TRBV20-1; CDR3 DNA: TGCAGTGCTAGAGAGTCAGGGGCCGAGCAGTACTTC; CDR3 protein: CSARESGAEQYF
D gene: -; J gene: TRBJ2-5; clone size: few; V gene: TRBV7-9; CDR3 DNA: TGTGCCAGCAGCTTAGCGGTTGGGTTCGTGGAGACCCAGTACTTC; CDR3 protein: CASSLAVGFVETQYF
D gene: TRBD1; J gene: TRBJ2-5; clone size: few; V gene: TRBV20-1; CDR3 DNA: TGCAGTGCAGACAGGGTGGGAGAGACCCAGTACTTC; CDR3 protein: CSADRVGETQYF
D gene: TRBD1; J gene: TRBJ2-5; clone size: -; V gene: TRBV29-1; CDR3 DNA: TGCAGCACCGTGAGGGACAGCACCAAAGAGACCCAGTACTTC; CDR3 protein: CSTVRDSTKETQYF
D gene: -; J gene: TRBJ2-7; clone size: -; V gene: TRBV10-3; CDR3 DNA: TGTGCCAGCATGGTGTACACCGACTCCTACGAGCAGTACTTC; CDR3 protein: CASMVYTDSYEQYF
D gene: TRBD1; J gene: TRBJ2-2; clone size: few; V gene: TRBV9; CDR3 DNA: TGTGCCAGCAGCGCCGGGACAGTACCCGGGGAGCTGTTTTTT; CDR3 protein: CASSAGTVPGELFF
D gene: TRBD1; J gene: TRBJ2-2; clone size: many; V gene: TRBV7-9; CDR3 DNA: TGTGCCAGCAGCTTAGGGACAGGGGACACCGGGGAGCTGTTTTTT; CDR3 protein: CASSLGTGDTGELFF
D gene: TRBD1; J gene: TRBJ1-2; clone size: many; V gene: TRBV25-1; CDR3 DNA: TGTGCCAGCGCACGGACAGGGGATGGCTACACCTTC; CDR3 protein: CASARTGDGYTF
D gene: -; J gene: TRBJ1-6; clone size: -; V gene: TRBV7-2; CDR3 DNA: TGCGCCAGCAGCCGGGGACTCCCGAATAATTCACCCCTCCACTTT; CDR3 protein: CASSRGLPNNSPLHF
D gene: TRBD1; J gene: TRBJ1-1; clone size: -; V gene: TRBV7-2; CDR3 DNA: TGTGCCAGCAGCCGAGGGACAGAACGAGCTTTCTTT; CDR3 protein: CASSRGTERAFF
D gene: -; J gene: TRBJ2-5; clone size: -; V gene: TRBV19; CDR3 DNA: TGTGCCAGCAGCGTCCCGGGACCTGTTGAGACCCAGTACTTC; CDR3 protein: CASSVPGPVETQYF
D gene: -; J gene: TRBJ2-5; clone size: -; V gene: TRBV10-3; CDR3 DNA: TGTGCCATCAGTCCCTCGGGCAGTGTCCAAGAGACCCAGTACTTC; CDR3 protein: CAISPSGSVQETQYF
D gene: -; J gene: TRBJ2-7; clone size: many; V gene: TRBV2; CDR3 DNA: TGTGCCAGCAGTGGATGGGGACTCGAGAACGAGCAGTACTTC; CDR3 protein: CASSGWGLENEQYF
D gene: -; J gene: TRBJ2-7; clone size: -; V gene: TRBV2; CDR3 DNA: TGTGCCAGCAGTTACGCAGGCTACGAGCAGTACTTC; CDR3 protein: CASSYAGYEQYF
D gene: TRBD1; J gene: TRBJ1-4; clone size: -; V gene: TRBV9; CDR3 DNA: TGTGCCAGCAGTGAAGGACCGGACAGGGGGGGGGAAAAACTGTTTTTT; CDR3 protein: CASSEGPDRGGEKLFF
D gene: -; J gene: TRBJ1-3; clone size: many; V gene: TRBV7-2; CDR3 DNA: TGTGCCAGCAGCTTAGAAAGTGGGGAGGGAAACACCATATATTTT; CDR3 protein: CASSLESGEGNTIYF
D gene: -; J gene: TRBJ1-1; clone size: -; V gene: TRBV9; CDR3 DNA: TGTGCCAGCAGTTACCGATCCCTTAACATGAACACTGAAGCTTTCTTT; CDR3 protein: CASSYRSLNMNTEAFF
D gene: -; J gene: TRBJ2-5; clone size: -; V gene: TRBV7-2; CDR3 DNA: TGTGCCAGCAGCTTAATAGCCGGGGAGTTATCGGAAGAGACCCAGTACTTC; CDR3 protein: CASSLIAGELSEETQYF
D gene: TRBD1; J gene: TRBJ1-1; clone size: many; V gene: TRBV2; CDR3 DNA: TGTGCCAGCATTCCGGCGGACAGGGTTGTTACTTTCTTT; CDR3 protein: CASIPADRVVTFF
D gene: -; J gene: TRBJ2-2; clone size: many; V gene: TRBV10-3; CDR3 DNA: TGTGCCAGCAGACAAATGGCTGACACCGGGGAGCTGTTTTTT; CDR3 protein: CASRQMADTGELFF
D gene: -; J gene: TRBJ1-4; clone size: -; V gene: TRBV7-9; CDR3 DNA: TGCGCCAGCAGCCAAGAACTTGGCTCAACGACAACTAATGAAAAACTGTTTTTT; CDR3 protein: CASSQELGSTTTNEKLFF